Below are 25 T cell receptor beta chains sequenced from a single sample in a study of T cell responses to AZD1222 COVID-19 vaccine. The data were produced by immunoSEQ multiplex PCR, yet TCRdb's version contains in-frame clones alone and is incomplete. The sample records over 100,000 clones, roughly 93% being singletons. This sample comprised peripheral blood, obtained 28 days after the second AZD1222 dose. These receptors were taken from an adult who received the AZD1222 COVID-19 vaccine.

The chain joins TRBV28 to TRBJ2-5; D remains unclear. This CDR3 is 13 amino acids long. The V and J ends lost 2 bases and 10 bases respectively, with 14 bases between them. In germline, CDR1 is MDHEN, CDR2 SYDVKM. The CDR3 sequence: CASSLALMGIQYF. CDR3 DNA sequence: TGTGCCAGCAGTTTAGCCCTTATGGGTATCCAGTACTTC.

DNA of the CDR3: TGTGCCAGCAGCTTAAATAGCCGGAGTGGCTACACCTTC. The encoded protein is CASSLNSRSGYTF. The J gene is TRBJ1-2, the V gene TRBV7-2; D is undetermined. The CDR3 covers 13 residues. The germline CDR1 and CDR2 sequences are SGHTA and FQGNSA. V was cut by 2 bases and J by 7 bases, with 11 bases left in between.

J is TRBJ2-7 and V is TRBV5-1, with no clear D. The CDR3 runs 11 residues. The germline CDR1 and CDR2 sequences are SGHRS and YFSETQ. Trimming removed 3 bases at V and 6 bases at J, with 7 bases between. In nucleotides, the CDR3 is TGCGCCAGCAGCTCAGAGCGCGAGCAGTACTTC. Residues: CASSSEREQYF.

CDR3 sequence: CASSIGGSNQPQHF. In DNA form, the CDR3 reads TGTGCCAGTAGTATCGGGGGGAGCAATCAGCCCCAGCATTTT. This chain connects TRBV19 to TRBJ1-5, with D possibly TRBD1 on 5 matching bases. Trimming stripped 3 bases from V and 1 base from J, with 7 bases between. Germline CDR1 reads LNHDA; CDR2 reads SQIVND (reference sequence). The CDR3 length is 14 residues.

The V gene is TRBV20-1, the J gene TRBJ1-1; D not certain. The CDR3 runs to 11 residues. From germline, CDR1 is DFQATT and CDR2 SNEGSKA (reference sequence). V was clipped by 2 bases and J by 3 bases, with 4 bases between them. CDR3 residues: CSARSHTEAFF. CDR3 sequence (DNA): TGCAGTGCTAGATCCCACACTGAAGCTTTCTTT.

This clone was seen only once. The chain recombines TRBV11-2 with TRBJ1-2; maybe TRBD1 (6 bases). This CDR3 region has 19 residues. The germline gives CDR1 SGHAT, CDR2 FQNNGV. V was shortened by 4 bases and J by 4 bases, with 28 bases between the two germline ends. The DNA of the CDR3 is TGTGCCAGCAGCTCGGCCTTTACGGGAGGATCCGGGACATCCTATGGCTACACCTTC. Its protein product is CASSSAFTGGSGTSYGYTF.

The gene calls are TRBV30 and TRBJ2-3; weak D call: TRBD2 (6 bases). V lost 2 bases, J lost 7 bases, and 10 bases lay in between. Germline V lookup: CDR1 GTSNPN, CDR2 SVGIG (reference sequence). There are 12 residues in the CDR3. The CDR3 region is CAWSFAGNTQYF. CDR3 DNA sequence: TGTGCCTGGAGTTTCGCGGGAAATACGCAGTATTTT.

The V gene is TRBV28, the J gene TRBJ2-7, with 8 bases identical to TRBD2. The germline gives CDR1 MDHEN, CDR2 SYDVKM. The CDR3 spans 17 residues. The trim removed 5 bases at V and 2 bases at J, leaving 14 bases unmatched. CDR3 sequence reads: CASSRPPKLAEPYEQYF. Here the CDR3 DNA reads TGTGCCAGCAGTCGCCCCCCCAAACTAGCGGAGCCCTACGAGCAGTACTTC.

V is TRBV7-8 and J is TRBJ2-5; 10 bases agree with TRBD1. This CDR3 has 14 amino acids. From germline, CDR1 is SGHVS and CDR2 FQNEAQ. The V and J ends lost 5 bases and 7 bases, in that order; junction bases with no gene match: 7. CDR3 sequence (DNA): TGTGCCAGCAGCCCGGGACGGACAGGGGGGACCCAGTACTTC. Translating it yields CASSPGRTGGTQYF.

V usage is TRBV28 and J usage is TRBJ1-2; 7 bases line up with TRBD1. Germline V gives CDR1 MDHEN, CDR2 SYDVKM. The junction had 16 bases not matched to a gene; V was cut back by 7 bases and J by 8 bases. The CDR3 spans 15 residues. CDR3: CASIDRARGKGGYTF. CDR3 nucleotides: TGTGCCAGCATCGACAGGGCGAGGGGTAAGGGAGGCTACACCTTC.

The genes are TRBV13 and TRBJ2-1; 10 nucleotides match TRBD2. V lost 5 bases to trimming and J lost 1 base; unmatched junction nucleotides: 11. Germline values: CDR1 PRHDT, CDR2 FYEKMQ (reference sequence). CDR3 size: 18 residues. CDR3: CASSEGLALSLSYNEQFF. As DNA, the CDR3 is TGTGCCAGCAGCGAGGGACTAGCGTTAAGTTTGTCCTACAATGAGCAGTTCTTC.

This chain uses TRBV7-3 with TRBJ2-7, with 7 bases matching TRBD2. CDR1 is SGHTA, CDR2 FQGTGA, per germline. Unmatched junction bases numbered 7, after V lost 4 bases and J lost 4 bases. The CDR3 covers 14 residues. The CDR3 here is CASSSGAGPYEQYF. CDR3 DNA: TGTGCCAGCAGCTCTGGAGCGGGGCCGTACGAGCAGTACTTC.

This sequence joins TRBV9 and TRBJ2-2; no clear D. This CDR3 has 14 residues. Germline values: CDR1 SGDLS, CDR2 YYNGEE. The V end lost 2 bases, the J end lost 5 bases, and 10 bases lay between the germline ends. In DNA, the CDR3 is TGTGCCAGCAGCGTGAGCGCAGTGACCGGGGAGCTGTTTTTT. Translating it yields CASSVSAVTGELFF.

The CDR3 reads CASSIQDNYGYTF. In DNA, the CDR3 is TGTGCCAGCAGCATACAGGATAACTATGGCTACACCTTC. The rearrangement joins TRBV3-1 (or the pseudogene TRBV3-2) to TRBJ1-2; perhaps TRBD1 as D (5 bases). The V gene's germline CDR1 is LGHDT and CDR2 YNNKEL (reference sequence). The CDR3 runs 13 residues. V lost 5 bases to trimming and J lost 1 base, with 8 bases between them.

The chain uses TRBV7-3 and TRBJ1-2; weak D call: TRBD1 (5 bases). The V gene's germline CDR1 is SGHTA and CDR2 FQGTGA. Trimming left V 3 bases short and J 7 bases short, with 12 bases between. This CDR3 spans 13 amino acids. The CDR3 here is CASSLIQGGGYTF. The CDR3 nucleotides read TGTGCCAGCAGCTTGATTCAGGGTGGTGGCTACACCTTC.

The V gene is TRBV11-2, the J gene TRBJ2-7, with no clear D. V lost 5 bases to trimming and J lost 4 bases, with 15 bases between them. This CDR3 is 14 amino acids long. The germline gives CDR1 SGHAT, CDR2 FQNNGV. CDR3 DNA sequence: TGTGCCAGCAGCCTTAGCCAAAGGGTATACGAGCAGTACTTC. This translates into CASSLSQRVYEQYF.

The chain uses TRBV5-1 and TRBJ1-4; possibly TRBD1 for D (5 bases). Germline CDR1 reads SGHRS; CDR2 reads YFSETQ. Trimming left V 0 bases short and J 2 bases short, with 8 bases between. CDR3 length: 15 residues. The CDR3 protein is CASSLGQTTNEKLFF. As DNA, the CDR3 is TGCGCCAGCAGCTTGGGACAGACTACTAATGAAAAACTGTTTTTT.

The V call is TRBV6-1, the J call TRBJ1-5; the D gene is possibly TRBD1 (6 bases). Deletions cut 3 bases from V and 3 bases from J, with 12 bases between. The CDR3 runs 15 residues. Germline CDR1 MNHNS, CDR2 SASEGT. The DNA of the CDR3 is TGTGCCAGCAGTGATATGTCAGGGGTCAATCAGCCCCAGCATTTT. Protein: CASSDMSGVNQPQHF.

This chain uses TRBV19 with TRBJ2-1, with D tentatively TRBD1 (5 bases). The CDR3 covers 15 residues. Trimming pared 4 bases from V and 0 bases from J, leaving 10 bases between. The germline CDR1 and CDR2 sequences are LNHDA and SQIVND (reference sequence). This chain's CDR3 is CASSTGHASYNEQFF. The DNA of the CDR3 is TGTGCCAGTAGTACAGGACATGCCTCCTACAATGAGCAGTTCTTC.

The chain is built from TRBV4-1 and TRBJ2-2; a possible D gene is TRBD2 (5 bases). The CDR3 has 17 residues. Germline CDR1 is MGHRA and CDR2 is YSYEKL. V lost 0 bases and J 7 bases, leaving 18 bases between the germline ends. The CDR3 nucleotides read TGCGCCAGCAGCCAAGATGGGAGACAAGCCGGTGGCGGGGAGCTGTTTTTT. Its translation: CASSQDGRQAGGGELFF.

The chain has TRBV19 and TRBJ2-7, with 7 nucleotides matching TRBD1. V was pared by 6 bases and J by 5 bases, with 7 bases of the junction left unmatched. Germline CDR1 reads LNHDA; CDR2 reads SQIVND (reference sequence). This CDR3 has 13 residues. The CDR3 here is CASRSTGLDEQYF. The DNA for the CDR3 is TGTGCCAGTAGATCGACAGGGCTGGACGAGCAGTACTTC.

The chain is built from TRBV5-4 and TRBJ2-2; maybe TRBD1 (6 bases). The CDR3 runs to 15 residues. The ends were cut back, 0 bases at V and 5 bases at J, with 11 bases in the middle. Per germline, CDR1 SGHNT and CDR2 YYREEE (reference sequence). The CDR3 protein is CASSLAKRGTGELFF. CDR3 in DNA: TGTGCCAGCAGCTTGGCTAAAAGGGGGACCGGGGAGCTGTTTTTT.

The chain uses TRBV19 and TRBJ2-3, with no clear D. Germline V CDR1 and CDR2: LNHDA, SQIVND (reference sequence). V was cut by 5 bases and J by 0 bases, with 6 bases left in between. CDR3 length: 13 amino acids. This chain's CDR3 is CASSRSSTDTQYF. CDR3 DNA sequence: TGTGCCAGTAGTCGGAGTAGCACAGATACGCAGTATTTT.

Worth noting for this clone: One junction end does not reproduce the germline sequence, and a read error may be involved. The rearrangement joins TRBV4-2 to TRBJ1-2; 10 bases map to TRBD1. This CDR3 spans 20 amino acids. From germline, CDR1 is LGHNA and CDR2 YNFKEQ. The CDR3 DNA sequence: TGTGCCAGCAGTCAAGAACCTTTTAGGGACAGGGGAAATTGGTGGGCTGTCTACACCTTC. Its translation: CASSQEPFRDRGNWWAVYTF.

The chain carries TRBV28 and TRBJ1-1; perhaps TRBD1 as D (5 bases). Germline V gene data show CDR1 as MDHEN and CDR2 as SYDVKM. The CDR3 has 15 amino acids. Trimming removed 4 bases from V and 3 bases from J, with 15 bases in between. The chain's CDR3 is CASSSLRGAHTEAFF. The CDR3 bases are TGTGCCAGCAGTTCCTTACGAGGGGCCCACACTGAAGCTTTCTTT.